This TCR beta chain stems from a study of blood T cells in healthy people across ages (dated by TCRdb to between 2014 and 2017). At the level of the whole study: In model experiments, template switching captured roughly one uniquely barcoded TCR beta cDNA molecule for every two T cells. Using the same blood draw, the study looked at two additional independent replicas of 1 million unique cDNA reads for two donors, one aged 18 to 30 and the other aged 80 or older. To avoid experimental bias, donors of different ages were randomly spread across the sequencing lanes. The study measured age-related changes in TCR beta repertoire diversity using deep sequencing normalized with unique cDNA molecular identifiers. The donors were divided into four age groups: young (average about 16 years), middle-aged (around 37), aged (roughly 60) and long-lived (roughly 82). Beyond this particular receptor, the publication reports: Compared with the aged group, the long-lived group had more naive CD4+ T cells, fewer expanded clones and increased TCR diversity, suggesting age selection. Because profiling used bulk unsorted PBMCs, naive and antigen-experienced compartments could not be compared conclusively. Because donor CMV infection status was unknown, age-related changes in expanded clonotypes were potentially confounded. As age increased, observed TCR beta diversity per million T cells dropped in a roughly linear way, and a significant reduction was already evident by age approximately 40. Estimates of total diversity from one million sequenced T cells were regarded as lower bounds and underestimates. Observed TCR beta diversity correlated strongly with the percentage of naive T cells measured by flow cytometry.

The library was obtained by 5' RACE. Sequencing used an Illumina HiSeq 2500. A second PCR of about 7 to 12 cycles was performed with a sample-barcoded 5' primer and a J-beta primer mix. Each TCR beta cDNA molecule received a unique molecular identifier from a template-switch 5' adaptor carrying 12 random nucleotides. Each sample yielded at least 2.5 million CDR3-containing paired-end reads. The Mint cDNA synthesis kit, primed by a TRBC-specific oligonucleotide, was used to synthesize first-strand cDNA from all RNA. After uracil-DNA glycosylase treatment, a first 18-cycle PCR used universal primers M1SS and BC2_uni_R on all cDNA. In the authors' own workflow: Each sample was normalized by randomly selecting 1 million high-quality reads, each carrying a distinct molecular identifier. Instead of being binned into consensus sequences, reads that shared molecular identifiers were thrown out. MiTCR, set to a Q25 quality threshold and the strictest error-elimination algorithm, was used for CDR3 identification, clonotype clustering and error correction. Lower-bound total TCR beta diversity was estimated with a nonparametric unseen species model using Euler transformation. TCRdb's own reprocessing of the public reads used fastp at Q25 and MiXCR and kept productive beta chains. Under each unique CDR3 protein, matching rows form one entry showing the most common genes and DNA. These V and J calls derive from TCRdb rather than the authors' analysis. This sample gives fewer than 900,000 distinct CDR3 sequences in total; 45% to 50% of them show up just once. The leading ten clones occupy 30% to 35% of the sample.

The 39 donors, aged 6 to 90 years, were systemically healthy Caucasian individuals from Russia. Each donor gave ten milliliters of peripheral blood, drawn into EDTA-treated Vacutainer tubes. PBMCs were isolated by Ficoll-Paque density-gradient centrifugation, with at least 6.5 million obtained per sample. Total RNA, at least 5 micrograms per sample, was extracted from PBMCs with Trizol reagent. For every donor, flow cytometry on a PBMC aliquot measured the percentage of naive CD45RAhigh/CD27high T cells. The CDR3, cysteine through phenylalanine, is 16 amino acids long. Only CDR3 DNA is held: 48 bases, read in frame from base 1. V loses 1 base at its end and J loses 11 bases; junction bases beyond the gene matches: 15. The germline V gene specifies MGHRA as CDR1 and YSYEKL as CDR2. Details on this clonotype: Its specific antigen is unknown. The input lacks base qualities; no much larger clone sits a single base away.

The receptor's source is a woman aged 55 to 70 in good health. The sequenced sample consisted of blood. The chain couples TRBV4-1 to TRBJ2-5; 8 junctional bases match TRBD2. The CDR3 region: CASSQGTAGGLREQYF. The base sequence is TGCGCCAGCAGCCAAGGGACCGCGGGAGGCCTCCGGGAGCAGTACTTC.